One and the same sample provided the 23 T cell receptor beta chains below, sequenced in a study of T cells in Graves' hyperthyroidism and ophthalmopathy. RNA transcripts gave rise to amplified TCR beta CDR3 regions. HTBI primers were employed in a first-round RT-PCR of the TCR CDR3. TCRdb reprocessed the multiplex PCR reads via MiXCR and lists one record per CDR3 protein. The profile covers about 380,000 distinct CDR3 sequences, with less than 20% appearing a single time and 40% taken by the ten largest. Sequencing was performed on blood. The source of these receptors is a man aged 18 to 29 with Graves' ophthalmopathy.

Many counts were recorded for this clonotype. The chain joins TRBV2 to TRBJ2-5; no reliable D call. Germline V lookup: CDR1 SNHLY, CDR2 FYNNEI. The V end lost 5 bases, the J end lost 5 bases, and 9 bases lay between the germline ends. This CDR3 region has 12 residues. The CDR3 region is CASSPIGETQYF. The CDR3 region has the DNA TGTGCCAGCAGTCCGATCGGGGAGACCCAGTACTTC.

This clonotype was observed many times. This CDR3 is CASSPEDTQETQYF. DNA of the CDR3: TGTGCCAGCAGCCCAGAGGACACCCAAGAGACCCAGTACTTC. This rearrangement joins TRBV11-2 to TRBJ2-5, with a weak D call TRBD1 (5 bases). This CDR3 comprises 14 residues. V gave up 5 bases and J gave up 1 base, with 11 bases separating them. CDR1 and CDR2 (germline): SGHAT, FQNNGV.

This clonotype turned up a few times. The rearrangement joins TRBV9 to TRBJ2-3, with D unresolved. CDR3 length: 15 amino acids. Germline CDR1 reads SGDLS; CDR2 reads YYNGEE. V was trimmed by 0 bases and J by 3 bases, leaving 11 bases between them. The CDR3 loop is CASSVASGGTDTQYF. The DNA for the CDR3 is TGTGCCAGCAGCGTAGCCTCGGGCGGAACAGATACGCAGTATTTT.

Many counts were recorded for this clonotype. This chain joins TRBV12-3 or TRBV12-4 and TRBJ1-6; no clear D gene. V shed 3 bases and J shed 9 bases, with 6 bases lying between them. CDR3 length: 12 amino acids. The CDR3 loop reads CASSFDGSPLHF. DNA for the CDR3: TGTGCCAGCAGTTTTGACGGTTCACCCCTCCACTTT.

The chain recombines TRBV12-3 or TRBV12-4 with TRBJ2-1; a weak D match, TRBD1 (6 bases). With 9 bases removed from V and 2 bases from J, the gap between germline ends came to 11 bases. CDR3 size: 13 residues. The CDR3 region is CASYRDTYNEQFF. CDR3 nucleotides: TGTGCCAGTTACAGGGACACCTACAATGAGCAGTTCTTC.

This clonotype was counted ten times or more. V is TRBV10-3 and J is TRBJ1-1; 8 positions agree with TRBD1. The trim removed 4 bases at V and 1 base at J, leaving 5 bases unmatched. The CDR3 consists of 15 residues. Germline V gives CDR1 ENHRY, CDR2 SYGVKD. CDR3 nucleotides: TGTGCCATCAGTGTCCAGGACAGGGCGAACACTGAAGCTTTCTTT. Protein product: CAISVQDRANTEAFF.

V and J are TRBV7-9 and TRBJ2-1; 13 nucleotides align to TRBD2. The CDR3 totals 19 residues. The germline CDR1 and CDR2 sequences are SEHNR and FQNEAQ (reference sequence). V was pared by 5 bases and J by 2 bases, with 12 bases of the junction left unmatched. The CDR3 spells CASSPGGTSGIAPYNEQFF. CDR3 DNA: TGTGCCAGCAGCCCGGGCGGGACTAGCGGGATAGCCCCCTACAATGAGCAGTTCTTC.

This clonotype came up many times. The chain combines TRBV12-3 or TRBV12-4 with TRBJ2-7, with D possibly matching TRBD2 (6 bases). V was cut by 5 bases and J by 0 bases, with 14 bases left in between. This CDR3 has 15 residues. The CDR3 protein is CASSPSWGDSYEQYF. The CDR3 coding sequence is TGTGCCAGCAGTCCCTCGTGGGGGGACTCCTACGAGCAGTACTTC.

This clonotype has a count of ten or more. The CDR3 DNA reads as TGTGCCAGCAAGATGGGGCGGGGGGGGAGCAATGAGCAGTTCTTC. This sequence encodes CASKMGRGGSNEQFF. The rearrangement uses TRBV6-1 and TRBJ2-1; 9 positions agree with TRBD2. Germline loops: CDR1 MNHNS, CDR2 SASEGT. V lost 7 bases to trimming and J lost 6 bases; unmatched junction nucleotides: 10. This CDR3 contains 15 residues.

This clonotype appeared many times. The chain combines TRBV6-1 with TRBJ2-3; weak D call: TRBD2 (7 bases). The CDR3 runs to 14 residues. V lost 8 bases and J 2 bases, leaving 14 bases between the germline ends. Germline assignment: CDR1 MNHNS and CDR2 SASEGT. The CDR3 DNA reads TGTGCCAGCCGGCGGGGGCGACACACAGATACGCAGTATTTT. Amino acids: CASRRGRHTDTQYF.

In its sample, this clonotype was seen many times. The V and J genes are TRBV7-9 and TRBJ1-1; perhaps TRBD1 as D (5 bases). This CDR3 is built from 14 residues. Trimming pared 0 bases from V and 7 bases from J, leaving 12 bases between. Germline loops: CDR1 SEHNR, CDR2 FQNEAQ (reference sequence). The CDR3 DNA reads as TGTGCCAGCAGCTTAGCGCTGGGACTGGGTGAAGCTTTCTTT. Encoded protein: CASSLALGLGEAFF.

This clonotype has ten or more counts. V gene TRBV6-2 or TRBV6-3 combines with J gene TRBJ2-5; D may correspond to TRBD1 or TRBD2 (6 bases each). Trimming removed 6 bases from V and 4 bases from J, with 12 bases in between. The CDR3 spans 13 residues. CDR1 MNHEY and CDR2 SVGEGT come from the germline V gene. The CDR3 spells CASRGGGRETQYF. For the CDR3, the DNA is TGTGCCAGCAGAGGAGGGGGAAGAGAGACCCAGTACTTC.

This clonotype was seen repeatedly, ten times or more. V usage is TRBV24-1 and J usage is TRBJ2-5; the D gene is possibly TRBD2 (6 bases). This CDR3 is 13 amino acids long. Trimming removed 4 bases from V and 4 bases from J, with 9 bases in between. Germline CDR1 KGHDR, CDR2 SFDVKD. The CDR3 sequence is CATSDGGRETQYF. CDR3 bases: TGTGCCACCAGTGACGGGGGACGAGAGACCCAGTACTTC.

This clonotype was seen a handful of times. V is TRBV5-1 and J is TRBJ1-5, with D unresolved. CDR1 and CDR2 (germline): SGHRS, YFSETQ. The CDR3 has 13 residues. The V end lost 7 bases, the J end lost 5 bases, and 13 bases lay between the germline ends. CDR3 coding DNA: TGCGCCAGCGCGGCCTCCAGAGATCAGCCCCAGCATTTT. Encoded protein: CASAASRDQPQHF.

This clonotype was counted ten times or more. The chain couples TRBV5-1 to TRBJ1-3; D not certain. V dropped 0 bases and J dropped 0 bases, with 4 bases sitting between them. Germline loops: CDR1 SGHRS, CDR2 YFSETQ. This CDR3 has 14 amino acids. This CDR3 reads CASSLGSSGNTIYF. In DNA form, the CDR3 reads TGCGCCAGCAGCTTGGGCAGCTCTGGAAACACCATATATTTT.

This clonotype has a handful of counts. The rearrangement joins TRBV6-1 to TRBJ2-1; the D gene could be TRBD1 or TRBD2 (5 bases each). Germline V gene data show CDR1 as MNHNS and CDR2 as SASEGT. The CDR3 consists of 15 residues. V lost 6 bases to trimming and J lost 5 bases, with 17 bases between them. DNA of the CDR3: TGTGCCAGCAGCCTTCCGCCGGGGCTTAACAATGAGCAGTTCTTC. This gives the protein CASSLPPGLNNEQFF.

This chain uses TRBV10-3 with TRBJ2-7, with 10 nucleotides matching TRBD1. CDR3 length equals 13 residues. Germline CDR1 and CDR2: ENHRY and SYGVKD. Trimming took 6 bases from V and 5 from J; bases not matched to a gene: 4. DNA of the CDR3: TGTGCCATCAGCCCGGGACAGGGGCACGAGCAGTACTTC. It specifies CAISPGQGHEQYF.

At least ten counts were recorded for this clonotype. The chain employs TRBV7-8 and TRBJ2-3, with 7 bases fitting TRBD2. CDR1 is SGHVS and CDR2 is FQNEAQ in the germline V gene. The CDR3 covers 15 residues. Unmatched junction bases numbered 7, after V lost 5 bases and J lost 2 bases. The DNA of the CDR3 is TGTGCCAGCAGCGTCCGGGACTACTACACAGATACGCAGTATTTT. Protein sequence: CASSVRDYYTDTQYF.

This clonotype was seen many times. V usage is TRBV27 and J usage is TRBJ1-1; weak D call: TRBD1 (6 bases). This CDR3 comprises 13 residues. Germline V gives CDR1 MNHEY, CDR2 SMNVEV (reference sequence). The V end was cut by 3 bases, the J end by 10 bases, with 15 bases between. The CDR3 spells CASSFTGGFGAFF. CDR3 DNA sequence: TGTGCCAGCAGTTTCACGGGGGGCTTTGGAGCTTTCTTT.

This chain uses TRBV7-9 with TRBJ2-7; 10 bases fit TRBD1. The CDR3 runs 18 residues. Germline CDR1 is SEHNR and CDR2 is FQNEAQ (reference sequence). Unmatched junction bases numbered 18, after V lost 5 bases and J lost 5 bases. CDR3 nucleotide sequence: TGTGCCAGCAGCCACGGGACAGGGGCCGTCCTCGGGTCTGACGAGCAGTACTTC. Its protein is CASSHGTGAVLGSDEQYF.

The chain carries TRBV14 and TRBJ2-3, with D unresolved. This CDR3 spans 14 amino acids. Germline CDR1 is SGHDN and CDR2 is FVKESK. Between the trimmed V and J ends, which lost 1 base and 5 bases, there was a span of 10 bases. The CDR3 bases are TGTGCCAGCAGCCAAGTTAGGTTCGGAGATACGCAGTATTTT. Encoded protein: CASSQVRFGDTQYF. Based on the CDR3 plus reference TRBV14 and TRBJ2-3, the full variable domain is EAGVTQFPSHSVIEKGQTVTLRCDPISGHDNLYWYRRVMGKEIKFLLHFVKESKQDESGMPNNRFLAERTGGTYSTLKVQPAELEDSGVYFCASSQVRFGDTQYFGPGTRLTVL.

The chain has TRBV3-1 and TRBJ1-4; D may be TRBD1 (6 bases). Germline assignment: CDR1 LGHDT and CDR2 YNNKEL (reference sequence). This CDR3 comprises 14 residues. V was cut by 5 bases and J by 2 bases, with 9 bases left in between. CDR3 sequence: CASSRRGTNEKLFF. In nucleotides, the CDR3 is TGTGCCAGCAGCAGGAGGGGGACTAATGAAAAACTGTTTTTT.

This clonotype was seen only a few times. A read error may account for a junction end that differs from germline. This chain links TRBV13 with TRBJ2-5; D gene unclear. CDR1 PRHDT and CDR2 FYEKMQ come from the germline V gene (reference sequence). This CDR3 comprises 13 residues. DNA for the CDR3: TGCGCCAGCAGTGCCACAGCTCAAGAGACCCAGTACTTC. Its protein is CASSATAQETQYF.